One sample yielded the 16 T cell receptor beta chains listed below, sequenced in a study of blood T cell repertoires in COVID-19. The data were produced by immunoSEQ multiplex PCR, yet TCRdb's version contains in-frame clones alone and is incomplete. The sample shows 95,000 to 120,000 clones, 80% to 90% of them seen only once. Sequenced material: peripheral blood. These receptors all stem from a human donor in a cohort sampled during active COVID-19.

CDR3 loop: CAISDRGDYNEQFF. CDR3 sequence (DNA): TGTGCCATCAGTGACAGGGGGGACTACAATGAGCAGTTCTTC. The chain couples TRBV10-3 to TRBJ2-1; possibly TRBD1 for D (7 bases). CDR3 size: 14 residues. Trimming stripped 3 bases from V and 3 bases from J, with 9 bases between. Per the germline V gene, CDR1 is ENHRY and CDR2 is SYGVKD.

The chain couples TRBV5-1 to TRBJ1-1, with TRBD1 as a possible D gene (5 bases). CDR3 length: 15 amino acids. The V and J ends lost 3 bases and 2 bases respectively, with 14 bases between them. The germline gives CDR1 SGHRS, CDR2 YFSETQ. The CDR3 is CASSSNGGPNTEAFF. CDR3 DNA sequence: TGCGCCAGCAGCTCGAACGGGGGTCCTAACACTGAAGCTTTCTTT.

CDR3 region: CASRDGTGANNEQFF. The CDR3 DNA is TGTGCCAGCAGAGATGGGACAGGAGCAAACAATGAGCAGTTCTTC. V and J are TRBV2 and TRBJ2-1, with 8 bases that match TRBD1. This CDR3 contains 15 residues. Per germline, CDR1 SNHLY and CDR2 FYNNEI. Trimming removed 6 bases from V and 5 bases from J; junction bases left unmatched: 9.

This clone was detected only once. The chain links TRBV19 to TRBJ2-2, with TRBD2 matching 10 bases. Germline values: CDR1 LNHDA, CDR2 SQIVND (reference sequence). V shed 1 base, J shed 5 bases, and the junction held 13 bases outside the gene matches. The CDR3 spans 19 residues. The CDR3 DNA sequence: TGTGCCAGTAGTATAGGGTGGATATTAGCGGGAGGTCAGACCGGGGAGCTGTTTTTT. It yields the protein CASSIGWILAGGQTGELFF.

V gene TRBV27 combines with J gene TRBJ1-1; D may be TRBD1 (5 bases). The germline V gene encodes CDR1 MNHEY and CDR2 SMNVEV (reference sequence). V gave up 0 bases and J gave up 0 bases, with 8 bases separating them. The CDR3 covers 15 residues. For the CDR3, the DNA is TGTGCCAGCAGTTTATCGGGGGGATTGAACACTGAAGCTTTCTTT. The encoded protein is CASSLSGGLNTEAFF.

J is TRBJ2-7 and V is TRBV19; 10 positions agree with TRBD2. The CDR3 spans 18 residues. From germline, CDR1 is LNHDA and CDR2 SQIVND (reference sequence). V lost 1 base to trimming and J lost 4 bases; unmatched junction nucleotides: 13. The CDR3 reads CASSIVKGGLAGAYEQYF. CDR3 in DNA: TGTGCCAGTAGTATAGTAAAAGGGGGGCTAGCGGGAGCTTACGAGCAGTACTTC.

This rearrangement joins TRBV19 to TRBJ2-7, with TRBD1 matching 8 bases. Unmatched junction bases numbered 18, after V lost 7 bases and J lost 4 bases. The CDR3 extends over 17 amino acids. Germline lookup yields CDR1 LNHDA and CDR2 SQIVND (reference sequence). This CDR3 reads CASTEGYSGGKPYEQYF. In DNA, the CDR3 is TGTGCCAGTACCGAGGGATATTCAGGGGGCAAACCATACGAGCAGTACTTC. The full variable domain, completed using reference TRBV19 and TRBJ2-7, is DGGITQSPKYLFRKEGQNVTLSCEQNLNHDAMYWYRQDPGQGLRLIYYSQIVNDFQKGDIAEGYSVSREKKESFPLTVTSAQKNPTAFYLCASTEGYSGGKPYEQYFGPGTRLTVT.

The CDR3: CASSGRTGGRGIETQYF. The CDR3, as DNA: TGTGCCAGCAGTGGTAGGACAGGGGGCCGCGGGATAGAGACCCAGTACTTC. V and J are TRBV2 and TRBJ2-5; the match to TRBD1 covers 11 bases. With V trimmed by 4 bases and J by 4 bases, 11 bases remained unmatched. CDR1 SNHLY and CDR2 FYNNEI come from the germline V gene. This CDR3 comprises 17 residues.

The chain couples TRBV19 to TRBJ2-7; possible D gene TRBD2, 7 bases. The V gene's germline CDR1 is LNHDA and CDR2 SQIVND (reference sequence). The CDR3 length is 17 residues. Trimming removed 4 bases at V and 5 bases at J, with 24 bases between. CDR3 sequence reads: CASSRGGAGRAPDEQYF. Here the CDR3 DNA reads TGTGCCAGTAGTAGAGGGGGAGCGGGGAGGGCCCCCGACGAGCAGTACTTC.

The rearrangement uses TRBV19 and TRBJ1-2; 8 nucleotides line up with TRBD1. The CDR3 spans 15 residues. After removal of 5 bases from V and 6 bases from J, the junction contained 11 bases not matched to a gene. CDR1 and CDR2 from the germline V gene are LNHDA and SQIVND (reference sequence). The CDR3 DNA reads as TGTGCCAGTAGTGCATGGGACAGGAAGGGAGATGGCTACACCTTC. This gives the protein CASSAWDRKGDGYTF.

The chain carries TRBV2 and TRBJ1-2; D gene ambiguous. V shed 8 bases and J shed 3 bases, with 7 bases lying between them. This CDR3 comprises 11 residues. Germline V gene lookup returns CDR1 SNHLY and CDR2 FYNNEI. In DNA form, the CDR3 reads TGTGCCAGCCTTCGTGACTATGGCTACACCTTC. Amino acids: CASLRDYGYTF.

V gene TRBV9 combines with J gene TRBJ1-2; D is undetermined. The CDR3 has 15 amino acids. Looked up from germline, CDR1 is SGDLS and CDR2 is YYNGEE. V was trimmed by 2 bases and J by 2 bases, leaving 13 bases between them. As DNA, the CDR3 is TGTGCCAGCAGCGTGTGGAACAGTAGGAACTATGGCTACACCTTC. Protein: CASSVWNSRNYGYTF.

The chain recombines TRBV6-5 with TRBJ2-1; 11 nucleotides align to TRBD2. This CDR3 has 16 amino acids. Germline V gene lookup returns CDR1 MNHEY and CDR2 SVGAGI. The V and J ends lost 1 base and 6 bases, in that order; junction bases with no gene match: 5. CDR3 amino acids: CASSYFSGRASNEQFF. The CDR3 DNA reads as TGTGCCAGCAGTTACTTTAGCGGGAGGGCCTCCAATGAGCAGTTCTTC.

The chain combines TRBV5-1 with TRBJ2-1; 11 nucleotides match TRBD2. CDR1 and CDR2 from the germline V gene are SGHRS and YFSETQ. Unmatched junction bases numbered 7, after V lost 1 base and J lost 7 bases. CDR3 length equals 16 residues. Written as DNA, the CDR3 is TGCGCCAGCAGCTTGTCTGTAGCGGGAGGGGGGAATGAGCAGTTCTTC. As protein: CASSLSVAGGGNEQFF.

V gene TRBV5-1 combines with J gene TRBJ2-1, with 16 positions matching TRBD2. The trim removed 4 bases at V and 15 bases at J, leaving 7 bases unmatched. Germline V lookup: CDR1 SGHRS, CDR2 YFSETQ. The CDR3 contains 14 residues. CDR3 nucleotides: TGCGCCAGCAGCCTGGGACTAGCGGGGGGGTCGTGGTTCTTC. Encoded protein: CASSLGLAGGSWFF.

The genes are TRBV30 and TRBJ2-5, with 14 nucleotides matching TRBD2. Germline V gene lookup returns CDR1 GTSNPN and CDR2 SVGIG (reference sequence). This CDR3 contains 15 residues. The V segment lost 3 bases and the J segment 3 bases; nucleotides outside the gene matches: 3. The CDR3 nucleotides read TGTGCCTGGAGGCCGGGACTAGCGGGAGAAGAGACCCAGTACTTC. Protein: CAWRPGLAGEETQYF.